The 17 T cell receptor beta chains reported below all come from one sample, sequenced in a study of tumor-infiltrating lymphocytes in primary liver carcinoma. Investigators took RNA and DNA out together from roughly 21-30 mg of unsorted bulk tissue. TCR beta cDNA was reverse-transcribed from approximately 0.45 ug of total RNA. The reaction used a constant-region primer and ProtoScript II reverse transcriptase. TCR beta libraries came from three nested multiplex PCR rounds using slightly modified ARM-PCR. The two initial PCR rounds, about 9 cycles each, used TRBV1-TRBV30 forward and C-beta reverse primers. Via MiXCR, TCRdb re-called the multiplex PCR reads, giving one row per CDR3 protein. The profile shows tens of thousands of distinct CDR3 sequences, roughly 69% of them singletons. Sequences were obtained from tumor-adjacent normal liver tissue. These TCRs come from a middle-aged man with primary liver carcinoma and hepatitis B virus infection.

V gene TRBV11-2 combines with J gene TRBJ2-1; TRBD2 matches 8 bases. Germline assignment: CDR1 SGHAT and CDR2 FQNNGV. J gave up 0 bases and V 11 bases, and 9 bases lay outside the gene matches. This CDR3 contains 15 residues. Here the CDR3 reads CAGGLSGSSYNEQFF. DNA for the CDR3: TGTGCCGGCGGCTTAAGCGGGAGCTCCTACAATGAGCAGTTCTTC.

V and J are TRBV11-2 and TRBJ2-4; unclear D gene. This CDR3 contains 15 residues. The germline V and J ends were trimmed by 7 bases and 2 bases, with 15 bases remaining between them. Germline lookup yields CDR1 SGHAT and CDR2 FQNNGV. The CDR3 DNA follows: TGTGCCAGCACCACTCCGGCGGTATCCAAAAACATTCAGTACTTC. It is translated as CASTTPAVSKNIQYF.

The chain carries TRBV28 and TRBJ2-3, with 7 bases identical to TRBD2. The ends lost 5 bases at V and 2 bases at J; junction bases unmatched: 4. Germline CDR1 MDHEN, CDR2 SYDVKM. The CDR3 is 14 residues long. The DNA of the CDR3 is TGTGCCAGCAGTCGGGAGGACTACACAGATACGCAGTATTTT. This encodes CASSREDYTDTQYF.

The chain has TRBV29-1 and TRBJ1-4; 11 bases match TRBD1. The CDR3 runs to 12 residues. CDR1 is SQVTM and CDR2 is ANQGSEA in the germline V gene. Trimming removed 7 bases from V and 14 bases from J; junction bases left unmatched: 9. The CDR3 loop is CSALDRGLYLFF. DNA of the CDR3: TGCAGCGCCCTGGACAGGGGGCTTTATCTGTTTTTT.

The chain employs TRBV6-6 and TRBJ1-2, with TRBD1 as a possible D gene (5 bases). CDR3 length equals 19 residues. V lost 10 bases and J lost 3, with 33 bases in between. Germline V gene lookup returns CDR1 MNHNY and CDR2 SVGAGI (reference sequence). In DNA, the CDR3 is TGTGCCACCACTTATGGAACCTATAGGACAACGAAAGGCTACTATGGCTACACCTTC. This gives the protein CATTYGTYRTTKGYYGYTF.

Turning to this clonotype: Relative to the germline gene, one junction end is altered; a read error may explain this. The rearrangement uses TRBV5-4 and TRBJ2-3; D gene ambiguous. The CDR3 loop spans 13 amino acids. Germline loops: CDR1 SGHNT, CDR2 YYREEE (reference sequence). The CDR3: CASSLRSIDTQYF. CDR3 sequence (DNA): TGTGCCAGCAGCTTGAGGAGCATAGATACGCAGTATTTT.

A note on this clonotype: Since a much larger clone is just one base distant, this may be a read error. The chain recombines TRBV10-2 with TRBJ2-7; 10 bases match TRBD1. The CDR3 consists of 14 residues. The germline gives CDR1 WSHSY, CDR2 SAAADI. V trimming: 7 bases; J trimming: 5 bases; junction bases outside the gene matches: 8. The CDR3 nucleotides are TGCGCCAGCAACCGGGACAGGGGTATCGACGAGCAGTACTTC. Translating gives CASNRDRGIDEQYF.

Concerning this clonotype itself: One junction end disagrees with the germline gene, perhaps due to a read error. The chain has TRBV4-3 and TRBJ2-2, with TRBD2 matching 9 bases. Germline CDR1 reads LGHNA; CDR2 reads YSLEER. The CDR3 is made up of 21 amino acids. The CDR3 nucleotides read TGCGCCGGCAGCCAACCAGACGCAATAGCGGGAGACGAGTGGAACACCGGGGAGCTGTTTTTT. Translation gives CAGSQPDAIAGDEWNTGELFF.

With respect to this clonotype: One end of the junction is discordant with germline, which a read error may explain. V gene TRBV12-3 or TRBV12-4 combines with J gene TRBJ1-1; a weak D match, TRBD1 (5 bases). This CDR3 spans 14 amino acids. The DNA of the CDR3 is TGTGCCAGCAAATTAGAGGGGCGGAATACTGGAGCTTTCTTT. This translates into CASKLEGRNTGAFF.

This clonotype occurred once. The V call is TRBV6-1, the J call TRBJ2-1; 12 bases match TRBD1. The CDR3 runs to 19 residues. V was pared by 10 bases and J by 10 bases, with 26 bases of the junction left unmatched. Germline V gives CDR1 MNHNS, CDR2 SASEGT. This chain's CDR3 is CANHRGNSSGTGGFGEQFF. The CDR3 nucleotides are TGTGCCAACCATAGGGGAAATTCCTCGGGGACAGGGGGCTTTGGAGAGCAGTTCTTC.

The gene calls are TRBV11-2 and TRBJ1-1, with 8 bases matching TRBD1. The ends lost 6 bases at V and 4 bases at J; junction bases unmatched: 4. The CDR3 has 13 amino acids. CDR1 is SGHAT and CDR2 is FQNNGV in the germline V gene. DNA for the CDR3: TGTGCCAGCAGGCCTACAGGGGGCACTGAAGCTTTCTTT. This sequence encodes CASRPTGGTEAFF.

Comment on this clonotype: A much larger clone lies one base from this, so it may be a read error. Given the absence of the conserved phenylalanine or tryptophan at the CDR3 end, a read error is likely. J is TRBJ2-2 and V is TRBV6-6; weak D call: TRBD1 (8 bases). Trimming pared 7 bases from V and 0 bases from J, leaving 12 bases between. The germline CDR1 and CDR2 sequences are MNHNY and SVGAGI (reference sequence). The CDR3 loop spans 15 amino acids. Here the CDR3 DNA reads TGTGCCAGCACTACAGGGGGGGCGAACACCGGGGAGCTGTTTCTT. Amino acids: CASTTGGANTGELFL.

This clonotype was detected ten times or more. The V gene is TRBV6-1, the J gene TRBJ2-7; 9 positions match TRBD1. The V and J ends lost 5 bases and 2 bases, in that order; junction bases with no gene match: 4. Per germline, CDR1 MNHNS and CDR2 SASEGT. The CDR3 sequence is 14 residues long. This CDR3 is CASSTGTGPYEQYF. The CDR3 DNA sequence: TGTGCCAGCAGTACCGGGACAGGGCCCTACGAGCAGTACTTC.

The chain couples TRBV5-6 to TRBJ2-1, with D tentatively TRBD2 (6 bases). Germline V gene sequence: CDR1 SGHDT, CDR2 YYEEEE. The V gene lost 8 bases and the J gene lost 0 bases, with 18 bases spanning the gap. This CDR3 comprises 16 residues. The CDR3 nucleotides read TGTGCCAGTAACTTGGAGGGGCTTAGCTCCTACAATGAGCAGTTCTTC. This encodes CASNLEGLSSYNEQFF.

A remark on this clonotype: The junction does not match germline at one end; this may be a read error. The CDR3 spells CANSLSLVEETQYF. The CDR3 DNA reads TGTGCCAACAGCTTGAGTCTAGTGGAAGAGACCCAGTACTTC. The chain is built from TRBV5-4 and TRBJ2-5; D is unclear. Germline-derived CDR1 and CDR2 are SGHNT and YYREEE (reference sequence). The CDR3 totals 14 residues.

Regarding this clonotype: One junction end disagrees with the germline gene, perhaps due to a read error. This chain joins TRBV11-2 and TRBJ2-5; 10 bases map to TRBD2. The CDR3 consists of 18 residues. Germline-derived CDR1 and CDR2 are SGHAT and FQNNGV. The CDR3 protein is CVSSLDPQSSGRGETQYF. Here the CDR3 DNA reads TGTGTCAGCAGCTTAGATCCGCAGTCTAGCGGGAGAGGAGAGACCCAGTACTTC.

The V gene is TRBV29-1, the J gene TRBJ2-1; D is possibly TRBD1 (6 bases). The CDR3 has 14 amino acids. Deletions cut 8 bases from V and 3 bases from J, with 17 bases between. CDR1 SQVTM and CDR2 ANQGSEA come from the germline V gene. CDR3 loop: CSMDETGLYNEQFF. CDR3 coding DNA: TGCAGCATGGACGAAACAGGGCTCTACAATGAGCAGTTCTTC.